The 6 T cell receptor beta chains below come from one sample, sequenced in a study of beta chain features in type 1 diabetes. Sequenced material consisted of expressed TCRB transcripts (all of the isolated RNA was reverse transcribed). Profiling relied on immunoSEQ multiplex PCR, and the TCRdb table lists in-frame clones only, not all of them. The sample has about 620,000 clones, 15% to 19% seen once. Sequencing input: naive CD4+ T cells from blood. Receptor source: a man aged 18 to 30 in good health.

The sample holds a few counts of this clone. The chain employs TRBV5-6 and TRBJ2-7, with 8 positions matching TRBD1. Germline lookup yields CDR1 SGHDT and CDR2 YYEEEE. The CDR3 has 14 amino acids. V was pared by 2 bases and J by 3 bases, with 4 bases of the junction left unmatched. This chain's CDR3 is CASSFRTGSYEQYF. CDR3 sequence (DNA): TGTGCCAGCAGCTTTCGGACAGGGAGCTACGAGCAGTACTTC.

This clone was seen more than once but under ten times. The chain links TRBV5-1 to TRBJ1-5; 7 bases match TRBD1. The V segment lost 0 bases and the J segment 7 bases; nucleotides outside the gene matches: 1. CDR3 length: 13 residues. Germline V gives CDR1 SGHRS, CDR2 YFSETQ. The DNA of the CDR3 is TGCGCCAGCAGCTTGGAGGGGGCACAGCCCCAGCATTTT. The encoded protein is CASSLEGAQPQHF. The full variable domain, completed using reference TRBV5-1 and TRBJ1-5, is KAGVTQTPRYLIKTRGQQVTLSCSPISGHRSVSWYQQTPGQGLQFLFEYFSETQRNKGNFPGRFSGRQFSNSRSEMNVSTLELGDSALYLCASSLEGAQPQHFGDGTRLSIL.

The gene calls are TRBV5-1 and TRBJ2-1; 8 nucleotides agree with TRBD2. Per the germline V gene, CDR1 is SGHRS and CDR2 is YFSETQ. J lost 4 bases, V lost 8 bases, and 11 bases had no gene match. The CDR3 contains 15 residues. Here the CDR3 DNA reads TGCGCCAGTCATACGGCGGGGGGCCAGTACAATGAGCAGTTCTTC. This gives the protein CASHTAGGQYNEQFF.

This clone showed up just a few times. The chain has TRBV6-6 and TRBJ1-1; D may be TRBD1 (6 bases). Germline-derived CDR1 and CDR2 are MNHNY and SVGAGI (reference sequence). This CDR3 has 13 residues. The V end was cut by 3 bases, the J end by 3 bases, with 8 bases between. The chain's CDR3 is CASSYAGDTEAFF. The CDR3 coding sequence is TGTGCCAGCAGTTATGCAGGGGACACTGAAGCTTTCTTT.

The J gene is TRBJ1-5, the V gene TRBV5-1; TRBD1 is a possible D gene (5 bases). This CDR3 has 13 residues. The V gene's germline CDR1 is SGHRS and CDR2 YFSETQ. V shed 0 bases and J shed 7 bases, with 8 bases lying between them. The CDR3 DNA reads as TGCGCCAGCAGCTTGGACAGGTTACAGCCCCAGCATTTT. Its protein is CASSLDRLQPQHF. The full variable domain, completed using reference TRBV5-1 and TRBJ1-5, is KAGVTQTPRYLIKTRGQQVTLSCSPISGHRSVSWYQQTPGQGLQFLFEYFSETQRNKGNFPGRFSGRQFSNSRSEMNVSTLELGDSALYLCASSLDRLQPQHFGDGTRLSIL.

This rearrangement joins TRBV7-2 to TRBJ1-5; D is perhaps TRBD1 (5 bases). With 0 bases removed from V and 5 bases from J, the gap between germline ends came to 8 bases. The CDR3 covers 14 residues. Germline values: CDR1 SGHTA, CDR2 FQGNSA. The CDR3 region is CASSLAQAYQPQHF. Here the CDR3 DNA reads TGTGCCAGCAGCTTAGCACAGGCTTATCAGCCCCAGCATTTT. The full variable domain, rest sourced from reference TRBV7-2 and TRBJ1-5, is GAGVSQSPSNKVTEKGKDVELRCDPISGHTALYWYRQSLGQGLEFLIYFQGNSAPDKSGLPSDRFSAERTGGSVSTLTIQRTQQEDSAVYLCASSLAQAYQPQHFGDGTRLSIL.